This TCR beta chain was identified during a study of T cells in Graves' hyperthyroidism and ophthalmopathy. Study outcomes and limitations: The blood repertoire included most of the expanded thyroid clonotypes above 0.001.

This clonotype was observed at least ten times. What it binds is not known. From RNA transcripts, TCR beta CDR3 regions were amplified. A set of HTBI primers served as the primers for a first-round RT-PCR of the TCR CDR3. TCRdb recomputed calls from the multiplex PCR reads with MiXCR, one row per CDR3 protein. The sample records about 290,000 distinct CDR3 sequences, about 14% being singletons. Clinicians diagnosed patients from clinical symptoms, serum thyroxine and TRAb, thyroid ultrasound and orbital computed tomography. There are 16 residues in the CDR3. V shed 7 bases, J shed 7 bases, and the junction held 12 bases outside the gene matches.

The chain is built from TRBV12-3 or TRBV12-4 and TRBJ2-2; TRBD1 matches 10 bases. The source material was blood. This sequence was found in a woman aged 30 to 39 with Graves' hyperthyroidism that later progressed to Graves' ophthalmopathy. The CDR3 region has the DNA TGTGCCAGCACCCCCGGGACAGGGGCGTTCGGCGGGGAGCTGTTTTTT. Translating gives CASTPGTGAFGGELFF.